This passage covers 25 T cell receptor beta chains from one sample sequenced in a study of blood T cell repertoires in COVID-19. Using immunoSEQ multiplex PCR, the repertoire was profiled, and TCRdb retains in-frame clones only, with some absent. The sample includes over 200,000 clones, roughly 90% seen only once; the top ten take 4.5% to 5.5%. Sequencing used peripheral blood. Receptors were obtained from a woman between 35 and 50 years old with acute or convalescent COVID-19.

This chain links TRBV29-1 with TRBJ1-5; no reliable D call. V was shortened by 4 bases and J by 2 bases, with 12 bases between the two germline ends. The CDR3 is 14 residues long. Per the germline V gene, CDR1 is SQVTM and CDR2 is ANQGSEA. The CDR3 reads CSVAWSRGNQPQHF. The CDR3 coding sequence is TGCAGCGTTGCGTGGAGCCGGGGCAATCAGCCCCAGCATTTT.

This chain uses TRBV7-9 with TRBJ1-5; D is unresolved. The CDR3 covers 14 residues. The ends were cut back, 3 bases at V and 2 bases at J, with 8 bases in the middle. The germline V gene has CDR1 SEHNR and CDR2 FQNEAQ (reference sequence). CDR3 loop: CASSFGSGNQPQHF. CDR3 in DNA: TGTGCCAGCAGCTTTGGCTCCGGCAATCAGCCCCAGCATTTT.

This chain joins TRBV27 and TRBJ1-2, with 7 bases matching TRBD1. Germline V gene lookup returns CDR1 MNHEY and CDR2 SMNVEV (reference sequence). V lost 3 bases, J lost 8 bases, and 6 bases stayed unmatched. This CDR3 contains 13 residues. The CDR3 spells CASSFRYRGGYTF. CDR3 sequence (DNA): TGTGCCAGCAGTTTTCGCTACAGGGGAGGCTACACCTTC.

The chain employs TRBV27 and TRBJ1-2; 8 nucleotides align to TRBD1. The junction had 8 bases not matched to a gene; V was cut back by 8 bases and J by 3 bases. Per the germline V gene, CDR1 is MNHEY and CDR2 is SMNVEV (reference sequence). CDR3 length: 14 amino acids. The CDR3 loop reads CASRSGGADYGYTF. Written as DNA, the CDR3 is TGTGCCAGCCGCTCAGGGGGCGCGGACTATGGCTACACCTTC.

The DNA of the CDR3 is TGTGCCAGCAGTCTGGGCAGCCCGAACACTGAAGCTTTCTTT. Encoded protein: CASSLGSPNTEAFF. The chain carries TRBV27 and TRBJ1-1; the D is unclear. The V end was cut by 5 bases, the J end by 1 base, with 11 bases between. Per the germline V gene, CDR1 is MNHEY and CDR2 is SMNVEV (reference sequence). The length of the CDR3 is 14 residues.

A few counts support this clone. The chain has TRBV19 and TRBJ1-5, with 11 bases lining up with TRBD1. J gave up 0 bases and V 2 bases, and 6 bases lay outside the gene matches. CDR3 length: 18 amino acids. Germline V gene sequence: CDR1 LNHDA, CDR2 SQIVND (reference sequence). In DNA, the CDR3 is TGTGCCAGTAGTATAAGAGGACAGGGGGCGAGTAGCAATCAGCCCCAGCATTTT. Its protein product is CASSIRGQGASSNQPQHF. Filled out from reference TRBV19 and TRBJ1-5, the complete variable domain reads DGGITQSPKYLFRKEGQNVTLSCEQNLNHDAMYWYRQDPGQGLRLIYYSQIVNDFQKGDIAEGYSVSREKKESFPLTVTSAQKNPTAFYLCASSIRGQGASSNQPQHFGDGTRLSIL.

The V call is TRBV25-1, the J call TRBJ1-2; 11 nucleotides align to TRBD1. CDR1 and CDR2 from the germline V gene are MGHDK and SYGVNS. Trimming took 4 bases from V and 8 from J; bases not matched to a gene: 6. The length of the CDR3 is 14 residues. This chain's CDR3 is CASSVGQGAWGYTF. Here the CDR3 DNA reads TGTGCCAGCAGTGTTGGACAGGGGGCCTGGGGCTACACCTTC.

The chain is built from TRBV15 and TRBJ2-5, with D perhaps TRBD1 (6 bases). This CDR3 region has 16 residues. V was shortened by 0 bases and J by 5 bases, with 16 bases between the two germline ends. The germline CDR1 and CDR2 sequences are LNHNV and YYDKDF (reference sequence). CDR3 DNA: TGTGCCACCAGCAGAGATCAGGCAGGGGCGTCGGAGACCCAGTACTTC. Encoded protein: CATSRDQAGASETQYF.

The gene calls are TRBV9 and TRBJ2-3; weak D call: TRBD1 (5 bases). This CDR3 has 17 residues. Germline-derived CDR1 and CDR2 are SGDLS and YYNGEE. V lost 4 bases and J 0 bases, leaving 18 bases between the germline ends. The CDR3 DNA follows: TGTGCCAGCAGCCCCCTACCGACAGTTTCTAGCACAGATACGCAGTATTTT. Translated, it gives CASSPLPTVSSTDTQYF.

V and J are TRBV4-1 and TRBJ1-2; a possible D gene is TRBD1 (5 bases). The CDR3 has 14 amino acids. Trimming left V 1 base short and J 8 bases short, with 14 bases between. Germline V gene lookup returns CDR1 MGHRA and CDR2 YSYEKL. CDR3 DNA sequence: TGCGCCAGCAGCCAAGGGCAGGGCACTTGGGGCTACACCTTC. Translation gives CASSQGQGTWGYTF.

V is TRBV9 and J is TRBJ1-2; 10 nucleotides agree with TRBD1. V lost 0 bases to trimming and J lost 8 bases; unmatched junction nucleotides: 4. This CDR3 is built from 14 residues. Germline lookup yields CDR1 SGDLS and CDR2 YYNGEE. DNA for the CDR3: TGTGCCAGCAGCGTAGGGGGACAGGGGAAAGGCTACACCTTC. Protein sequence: CASSVGGQGKGYTF.

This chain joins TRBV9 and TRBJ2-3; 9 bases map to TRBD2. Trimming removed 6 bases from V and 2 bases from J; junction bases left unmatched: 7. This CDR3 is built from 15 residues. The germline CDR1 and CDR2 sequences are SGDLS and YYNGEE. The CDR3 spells CASTPGGGDTDTQYF. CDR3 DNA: TGTGCCAGCACCCCGGGCGGGGGGGACACAGATACGCAGTATTTT.

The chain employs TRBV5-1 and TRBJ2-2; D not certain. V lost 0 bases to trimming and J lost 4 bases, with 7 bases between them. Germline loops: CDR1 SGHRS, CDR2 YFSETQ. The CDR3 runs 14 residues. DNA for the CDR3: TGCGCCAGCAGCTTGGCCGCGGTCACCGGGGAGCTGTTTTTT. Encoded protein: CASSLAAVTGELFF.

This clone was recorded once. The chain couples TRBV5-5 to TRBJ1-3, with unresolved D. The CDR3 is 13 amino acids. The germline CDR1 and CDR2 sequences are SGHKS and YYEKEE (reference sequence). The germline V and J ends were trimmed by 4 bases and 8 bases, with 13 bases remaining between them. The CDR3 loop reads CASSRMELDTIYF. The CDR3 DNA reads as TGTGCCAGCAGCCGAATGGAGTTGGACACCATATATTTT.

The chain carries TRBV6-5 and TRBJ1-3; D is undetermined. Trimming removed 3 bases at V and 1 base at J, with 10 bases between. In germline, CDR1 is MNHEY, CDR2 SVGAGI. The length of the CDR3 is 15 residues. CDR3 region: CASSYTALSGNTIYF. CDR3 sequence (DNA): TGTGCCAGCAGTTATACAGCTCTATCTGGAAACACCATATATTTT.

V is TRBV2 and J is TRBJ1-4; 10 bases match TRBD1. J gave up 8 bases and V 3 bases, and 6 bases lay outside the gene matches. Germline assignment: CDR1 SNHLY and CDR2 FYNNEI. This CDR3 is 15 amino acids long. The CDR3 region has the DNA TGTGCCAGCAGTGATCTGGACAGGGGGTTCGAAAAACTGTTTTTT. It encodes CASSDLDRGFEKLFF.

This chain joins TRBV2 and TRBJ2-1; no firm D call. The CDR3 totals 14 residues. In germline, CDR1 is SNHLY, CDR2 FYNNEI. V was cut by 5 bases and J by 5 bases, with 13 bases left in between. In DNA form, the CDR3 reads TGTGCCAGCAGTCGGAGTATCCTTAACAATGAGCAGTTCTTC. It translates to CASSRSILNNEQFF.

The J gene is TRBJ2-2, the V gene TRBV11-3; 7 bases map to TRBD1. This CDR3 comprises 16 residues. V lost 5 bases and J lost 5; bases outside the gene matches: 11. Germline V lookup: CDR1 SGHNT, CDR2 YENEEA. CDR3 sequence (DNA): TGTGCCAGCAGCCCAAGGTCGACAGGGCGGACCGGGGAGCTGTTTTTT. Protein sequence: CASSPRSTGRTGELFF.

This CDR3 is CASSRDRGHFGLGYTF. DNA for the CDR3: TGTGCCAGCAGCCGGGACAGGGGGCATTTTGGTTTGGGCTACACCTTC. J is TRBJ1-2 and V is TRBV3-1 (or the pseudogene TRBV3-2); TRBD1 matches at 12 bases. The germline CDR1 and CDR2 sequences are LGHDT and YNNKEL (reference sequence). The junction had 11 bases not matched to a gene; V was cut back by 4 bases and J by 8 bases. CDR3 length equals 16 residues.

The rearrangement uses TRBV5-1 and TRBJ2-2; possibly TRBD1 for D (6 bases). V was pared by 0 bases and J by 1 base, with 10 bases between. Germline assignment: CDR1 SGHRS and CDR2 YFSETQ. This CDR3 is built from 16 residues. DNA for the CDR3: TGCGCCAGCAGCTTGGTGGCAGGGGAGAACACCGGGGAGCTGTTTTTT. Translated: CASSLVAGENTGELFF.

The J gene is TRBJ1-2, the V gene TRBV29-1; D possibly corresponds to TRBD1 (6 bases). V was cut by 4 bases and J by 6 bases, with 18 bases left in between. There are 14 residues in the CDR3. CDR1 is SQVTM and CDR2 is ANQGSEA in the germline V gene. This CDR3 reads CSVAVSRAGDGYTF. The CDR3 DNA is TGCAGCGTTGCGGTTTCGAGGGCAGGGGATGGCTACACCTTC.

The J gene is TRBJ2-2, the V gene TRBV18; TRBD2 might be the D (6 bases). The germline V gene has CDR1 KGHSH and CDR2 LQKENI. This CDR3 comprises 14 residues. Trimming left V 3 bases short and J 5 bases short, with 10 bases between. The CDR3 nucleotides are TGTGCCAGCTCACCTGCGGGGAGAACCGGGGAGCTGTTTTTT. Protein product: CASSPAGRTGELFF.

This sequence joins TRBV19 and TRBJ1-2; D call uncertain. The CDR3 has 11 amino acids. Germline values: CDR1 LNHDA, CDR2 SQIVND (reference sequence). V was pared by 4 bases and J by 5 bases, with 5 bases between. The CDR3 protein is CASSTGYGYTF. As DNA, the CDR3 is TGTGCCAGTAGTACCGGGTATGGCTACACCTTC.

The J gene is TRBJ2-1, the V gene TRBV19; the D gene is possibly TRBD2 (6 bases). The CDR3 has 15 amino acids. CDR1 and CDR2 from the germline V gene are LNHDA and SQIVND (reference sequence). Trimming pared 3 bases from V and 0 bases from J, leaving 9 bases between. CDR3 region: CASSIAGSSYNEQFF. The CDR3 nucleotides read TGTGCCAGTAGTATTGCCGGGAGCTCCTACAATGAGCAGTTCTTC.

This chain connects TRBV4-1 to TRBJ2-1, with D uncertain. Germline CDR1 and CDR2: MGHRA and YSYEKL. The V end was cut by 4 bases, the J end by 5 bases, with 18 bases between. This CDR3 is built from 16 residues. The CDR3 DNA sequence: TGCGCCAGCAGCCCCTCACTTCCTTCATCCCACAATGAGCAGTTCTTC. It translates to CASSPSLPSSHNEQFF.